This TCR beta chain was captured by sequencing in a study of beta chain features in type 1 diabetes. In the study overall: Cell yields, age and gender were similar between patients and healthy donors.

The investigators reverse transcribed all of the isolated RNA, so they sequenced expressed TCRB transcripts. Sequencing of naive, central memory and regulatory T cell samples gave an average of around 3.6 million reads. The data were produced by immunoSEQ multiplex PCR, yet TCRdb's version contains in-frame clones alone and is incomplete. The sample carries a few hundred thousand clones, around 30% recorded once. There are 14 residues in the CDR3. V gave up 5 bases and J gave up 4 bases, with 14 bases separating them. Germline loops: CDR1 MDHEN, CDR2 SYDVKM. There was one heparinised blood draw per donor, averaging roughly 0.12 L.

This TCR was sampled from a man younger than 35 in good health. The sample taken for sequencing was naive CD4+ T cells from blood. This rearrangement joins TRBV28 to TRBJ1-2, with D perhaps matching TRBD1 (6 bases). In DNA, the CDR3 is TGTGCCAGCAGTACGCCCGGGACAACCTATGGCTACACCTTC. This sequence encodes CASSTPGTTYGYTF.